The T cell receptor beta chain described here comes from a study of CD8 T cells in ankylosing spondylitis. Study conclusions and caveats: Enrichment of disease-linked clones was reportedly significant in matched ankylosing spondylitis synovial fluid. The study identified a TCR beta motif of several highly homologous variants that appeared characteristic of ankylosing spondylitis blood.

This clonotype has more than one count but fewer than ten. Its specificity is unknown. In making TCR beta libraries, quantitative 5'-RACE with molecular barcodes was used. MiXCR was run by TCRdb on the 5' RACE reads, yielding one entry per CDR3 protein. The sample records fewer than 200,000 distinct CDR3 sequences, just over 9.5% being singletons. Germline V gene lookup returns CDR1 MNHEY and CDR2 SMNVEV (reference sequence). This CDR3 spans 19 amino acids. Trimming took 5 bases from V and 0 from J; bases not matched to a gene: 11. The J gene is TRBJ2-2, the V gene TRBV27, with TRBD2 matching over 11 bases. The material sequenced was blood, either unsorted or a sorted T cell fraction (not recorded which). The source is a female donor with ankylosing spondylitis or in good health (not recorded which). CDR3 amino acids: CASSPLPGTSGANTGELFF. The CDR3 region has the DNA TGTGCCAGCAGTCCCCTTCCCGGGACTAGCGGAGCGAACACCGGGGAGCTGTTTTTT.